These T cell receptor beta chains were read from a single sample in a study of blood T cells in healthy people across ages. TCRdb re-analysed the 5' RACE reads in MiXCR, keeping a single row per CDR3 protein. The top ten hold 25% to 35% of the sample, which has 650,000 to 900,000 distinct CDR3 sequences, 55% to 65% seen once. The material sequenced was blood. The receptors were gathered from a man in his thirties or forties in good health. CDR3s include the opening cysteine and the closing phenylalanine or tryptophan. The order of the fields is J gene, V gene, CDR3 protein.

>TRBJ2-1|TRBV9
CASSVKGASYNEQFF
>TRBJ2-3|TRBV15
CATSRKTGGDTDTQYF
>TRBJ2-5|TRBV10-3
CAISGWGDGETQYF
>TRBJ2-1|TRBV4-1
CASSPPLGQGTSEQFF
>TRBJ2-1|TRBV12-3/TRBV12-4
CASSLAHRMNEQFF
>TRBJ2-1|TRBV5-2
CASSDIQGTSGGAWHNEQFF
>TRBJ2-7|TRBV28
CASSPTGTYYEQYF
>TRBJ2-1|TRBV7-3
CASSLGLAGGLGEQFF
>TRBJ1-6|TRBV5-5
CASSSLQGALTLHF
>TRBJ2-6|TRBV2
CASDRDRAGANVLTF
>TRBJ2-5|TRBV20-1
CTPMGGQETQYF
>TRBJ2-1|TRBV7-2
CASQTTGLGEQFF
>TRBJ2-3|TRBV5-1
CASSPGTGDITDTQYF
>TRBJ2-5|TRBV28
CASSLGAGGYQETQYF
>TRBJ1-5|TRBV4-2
CASSQGEAGRGLIQPQHF
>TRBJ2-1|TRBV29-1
CSVDIGRARGDEQFF
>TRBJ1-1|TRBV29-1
CSVDGPLNTEAFF
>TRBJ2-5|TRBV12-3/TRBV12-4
CASSLTSGGSIFQETQYF
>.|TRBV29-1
CSVGGQYNEQYF
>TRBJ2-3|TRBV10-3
CAIGGSTDTQYF
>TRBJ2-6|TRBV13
CASSLIEGEGANVLTF
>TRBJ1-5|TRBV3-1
CASGDSNQPQHF
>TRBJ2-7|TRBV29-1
CSVGGTGDYEQYF
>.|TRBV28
CASSPATGVSLEQYF
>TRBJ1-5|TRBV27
CASSLQGGGNQPQHF
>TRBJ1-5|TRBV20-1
CSASSGGREPQHF
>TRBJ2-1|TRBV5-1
CASSPGQGVEQFF
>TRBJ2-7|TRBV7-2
CASSLGENREQYF
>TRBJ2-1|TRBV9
CASSVALGPFSDNEQFF
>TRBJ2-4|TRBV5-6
CASSLEGREEGQYF
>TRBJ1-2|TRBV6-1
CASRSVRTGNYGYTF
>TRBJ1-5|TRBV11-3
CASSLDLLPQGNQPQHF
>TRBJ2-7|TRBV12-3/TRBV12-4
CASRPRRVSYEQYF
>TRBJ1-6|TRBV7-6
CASSLNDGSSSPLHF
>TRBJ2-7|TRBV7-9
CASSLKGTDPYEQYF
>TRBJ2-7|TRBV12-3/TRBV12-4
CASSETSGGLPTYEQYF
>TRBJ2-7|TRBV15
CATSREGRTGVHEQYF
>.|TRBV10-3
CAISQRGSGAGASQTQYF
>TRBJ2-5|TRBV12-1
CASSFARRTGDETQYF
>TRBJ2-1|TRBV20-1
CSAAGGYRVEQFF
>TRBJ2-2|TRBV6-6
CATTENTGELFF
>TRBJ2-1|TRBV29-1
CSGTRYETFQETQFF
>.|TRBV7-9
CASSRPLGQGINEQYF
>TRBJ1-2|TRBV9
CASSVQGDFTGYTF
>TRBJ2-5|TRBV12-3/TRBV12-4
CASGKATQYF
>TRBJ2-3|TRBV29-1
CSGLAGGLDTQYF
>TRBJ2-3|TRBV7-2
CASSLDRGRDTQYF
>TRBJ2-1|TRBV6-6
CASTGTPSNEQFF
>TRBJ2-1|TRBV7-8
CASRHRGDNEQFF
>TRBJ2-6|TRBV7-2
CASSRDSDLSGANVLTF
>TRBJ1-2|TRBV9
CASSVEGLNYGHTF